The next 11 T cell receptor beta chains were all read from a single sample in a study of blood T cell repertoires in COVID-19. Sequenced by immunoSEQ multiplex PCR; TCRdb stores in-frame clones only, minus some. The sample lists roughly 180,000 clones, approximately 82% occurring once. Sequenced sample: peripheral blood. The origin of the receptors is a woman of 80 years or more with active or convalescent COVID-19.

The rearrangement joins TRBV5-4 to TRBJ1-2; 9 bases align to TRBD1. CDR1 SGHNT and CDR2 YYREEE come from the germline V gene (reference sequence). The trim removed 3 bases at V and 4 bases at J, leaving 10 bases unmatched. CDR3 size: 16 residues. DNA for the CDR3: TGTGCCAGCAGCTCCGGTGGGACAGGGCTTTTCTATGGCTACACCTTC. Translated, it gives CASSSGGTGLFYGYTF.

In the case of this clone: The sample carries other DNA sequences with the same CDR3. The chain combines TRBV19 with TRBJ2-1; 9 nucleotides match TRBD2. Germline-derived CDR1 and CDR2 are LNHDA and SQIVND (reference sequence). V dropped 5 bases and J dropped 4; count of bases not matched to a gene: 3. The CDR3 sequence is 14 residues long. Here the CDR3 reads CASSPGLAYNEQFF. CDR3 nucleotides: TGTGCCAGTAGTCCGGGACTAGCTTACAATGAGCAGTTCTTC.

This clone was observed a few times. The chain uses TRBV5-1 and TRBJ1-6; TRBD1 matches 8 bases. V trimming: 4 bases; J trimming: 6 bases; junction bases outside the gene matches: 6. The CDR3 length is 15 residues. CDR1 and CDR2 from the germline V gene are SGHRS and YFSETQ. The CDR3 nucleotides read TGCGCCAGCAGCAGGGAGACAGGGGTTAATTCACCCCTCCACTTT. Translation: CASSRETGVNSPLHF.

The CDR3 region is CSGETDGNTIYF. CDR3 sequence (DNA): TGCAGCGGGGAGACTGATGGAAACACCATATATTTT. V gene TRBV29-1 combines with J gene TRBJ1-3, with D unresolved. V lost 7 bases to trimming and J lost 3 bases, with 10 bases between them. CDR3 length: 12 amino acids. Germline lookup yields CDR1 SQVTM and CDR2 ANQGSEA.

The genes are TRBV18 and TRBJ2-5; 7 nucleotides match TRBD2. The CDR3 length is 14 residues. CDR1 is KGHSH and CDR2 is LQKENI in the germline V gene. Trimming took 6 bases from V and 4 from J; bases not matched to a gene: 8. DNA for the CDR3: TGTGCCAGCTCTCCGGCGGGAGAAAGAGAGACCCAGTACTTC. Its protein is CASSPAGERETQYF.

This clone was detected a few times. The chain links TRBV28 to TRBJ2-7, with TRBD1 as a possible D gene (6 bases). V was cut by 5 bases and J by 1 base, with 15 bases left in between. The CDR3 extends over 15 amino acids. The V gene's germline CDR1 is MDHEN and CDR2 SYDVKM. The CDR3 region is CASSPTGTLSYEQYF. Here the CDR3 DNA reads TGTGCCAGCAGTCCGACCGGGACACTTTCCTACGAGCAGTACTTC.

V gene TRBV2 combines with J gene TRBJ1-1; 7 bases line up with TRBD1. Germline values: CDR1 SNHLY, CDR2 FYNNEI. There are 14 residues in the CDR3. V lost 6 bases and J lost 5; bases outside the gene matches: 9. CDR3 protein: CASRTGLERTEAFF. As DNA, the CDR3 is TGTGCCAGCAGGACAGGGTTGGAACGGACTGAAGCTTTCTTT.

In its sample, this clone was seen a few times. The V call is TRBV9, the J call TRBJ2-1; 12 bases are a match to TRBD2. CDR3 length equals 16 residues. Germline CDR1 reads SGDLS; CDR2 reads YYNGEE. The trim removed 3 bases at V and 7 bases at J, leaving 8 bases unmatched. CDR3 sequence: CASSATPGLAGNEQFF. The DNA of the CDR3 is TGTGCCAGCAGCGCAACCCCAGGACTAGCGGGAAATGAGCAGTTCTTC.

The chain uses TRBV10-3 and TRBJ2-5, with 8 bases that match TRBD1. The V gene end was trimmed by 5 bases and the J gene end by 5 bases; junction bases not matched to a gene: 7. CDR3 length equals 14 residues. Germline V gene sequence: CDR1 ENHRY, CDR2 SYGVKD. The CDR3 region is CAISLGQGGETQYF. The DNA of the CDR3 is TGTGCCATCAGTCTTGGACAGGGCGGCGAGACCCAGTACTTC.

V is TRBV3-1 (or the pseudogene TRBV3-2) and J is TRBJ2-3, with TRBD1 identical over 9 bases. CDR1 LGHDT and CDR2 YNNKEL come from the germline V gene (reference sequence). The CDR3 loop spans 16 amino acids. Trimming at V came to 2 bases and at J to 4 bases, leaving 7 bases not matched to a gene. The CDR3 loop reads CASSQLGTGWADTQYF. The CDR3 nucleotides read TGTGCCAGCAGCCAACTAGGGACAGGGTGGGCAGATACGCAGTATTTT.

The chain joins TRBV28 to TRBJ1-1, with D tentatively TRBD1 (6 bases). This CDR3 spans 13 amino acids. CDR1 and CDR2 from the germline V gene are MDHEN and SYDVKM. V gave up 8 bases and J gave up 0 bases, with 10 bases separating them. DNA for the CDR3: TGTGCCAGCGCGAGGGACATGAACACTGAAGCTTTCTTT. The encoded protein is CASARDMNTEAFF.